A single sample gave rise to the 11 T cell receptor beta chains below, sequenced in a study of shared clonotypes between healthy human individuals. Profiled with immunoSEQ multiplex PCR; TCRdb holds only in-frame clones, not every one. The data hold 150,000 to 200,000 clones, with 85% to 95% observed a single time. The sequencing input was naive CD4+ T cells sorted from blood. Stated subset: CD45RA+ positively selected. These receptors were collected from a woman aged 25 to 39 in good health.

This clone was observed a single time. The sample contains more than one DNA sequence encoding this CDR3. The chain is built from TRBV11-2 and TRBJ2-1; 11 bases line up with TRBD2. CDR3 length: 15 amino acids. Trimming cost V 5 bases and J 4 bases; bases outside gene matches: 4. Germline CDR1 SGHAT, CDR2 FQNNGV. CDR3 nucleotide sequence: TGTGCCAGCAGCCCCGGACTAGCGGGTTACAATGAGCAGTTCTTC. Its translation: CASSPGLAGYNEQFF.

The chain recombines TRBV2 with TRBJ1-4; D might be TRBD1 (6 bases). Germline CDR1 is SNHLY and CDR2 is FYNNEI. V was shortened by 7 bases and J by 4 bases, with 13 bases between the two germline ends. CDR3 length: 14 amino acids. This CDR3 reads CASNDRSINEKLFF. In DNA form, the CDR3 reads TGTGCCAGCAATGACAGGTCTATTAATGAAAAACTGTTTTTT.

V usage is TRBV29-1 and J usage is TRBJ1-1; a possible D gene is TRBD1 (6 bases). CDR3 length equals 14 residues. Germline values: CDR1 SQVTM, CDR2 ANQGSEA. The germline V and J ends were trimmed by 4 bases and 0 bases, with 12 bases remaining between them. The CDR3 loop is CSVGRTAMNTEAFF. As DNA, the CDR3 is TGCAGCGTTGGGAGGACAGCTATGAACACTGAAGCTTTCTTT.

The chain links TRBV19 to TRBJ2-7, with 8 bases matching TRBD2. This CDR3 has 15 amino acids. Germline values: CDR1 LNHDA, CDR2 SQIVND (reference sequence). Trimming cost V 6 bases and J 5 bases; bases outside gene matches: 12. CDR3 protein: CASRGPGLGRNEQYF. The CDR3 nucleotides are TGTGCCAGTAGAGGGCCGGGACTAGGGAGGAACGAGCAGTACTTC.

The CDR3 reads CASSERGSPYNEQFF. The DNA of the CDR3 is TGTGCCAGCAGTGAACGGGGGTCACCCTACAATGAGCAGTTCTTC. The chain is built from TRBV6-1 and TRBJ2-1, with D perhaps TRBD2 (6 bases). The length of the CDR3 is 15 residues. V dropped 2 bases and J dropped 2 bases, with 10 bases sitting between them. The germline V gene encodes CDR1 MNHNS and CDR2 SASEGT.

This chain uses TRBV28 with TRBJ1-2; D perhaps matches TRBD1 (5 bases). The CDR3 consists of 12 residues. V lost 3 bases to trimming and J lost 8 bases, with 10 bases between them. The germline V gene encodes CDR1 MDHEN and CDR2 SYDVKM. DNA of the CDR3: TGTGCCAGCAGTTTCGCGGGGGTCGGCTACACCTTC. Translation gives CASSFAGVGYTF.

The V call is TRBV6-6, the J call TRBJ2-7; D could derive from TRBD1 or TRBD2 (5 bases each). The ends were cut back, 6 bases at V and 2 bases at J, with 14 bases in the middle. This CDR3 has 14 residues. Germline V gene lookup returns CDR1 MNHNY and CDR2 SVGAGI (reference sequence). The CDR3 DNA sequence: TGTGCCAGCAGGTCCCGGGGACCAACCTACGAGCAGTACTTC. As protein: CASRSRGPTYEQYF.

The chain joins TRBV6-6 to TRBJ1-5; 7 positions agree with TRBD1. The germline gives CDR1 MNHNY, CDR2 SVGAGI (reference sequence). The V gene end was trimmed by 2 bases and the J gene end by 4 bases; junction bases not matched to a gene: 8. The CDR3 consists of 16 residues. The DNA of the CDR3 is TGTGCCAGCAGTTACCCACCCGGGACAGAGAATCAGCCCCAGCATTTT. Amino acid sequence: CASSYPPGTENQPQHF.

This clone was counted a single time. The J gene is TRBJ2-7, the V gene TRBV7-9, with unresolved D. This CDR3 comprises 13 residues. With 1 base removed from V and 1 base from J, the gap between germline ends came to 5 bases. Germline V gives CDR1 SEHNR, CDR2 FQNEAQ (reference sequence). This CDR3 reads CASSLDVSYEQYF. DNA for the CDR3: TGTGCCAGCAGCTTAGACGTATCCTACGAGCAGTACTTC.

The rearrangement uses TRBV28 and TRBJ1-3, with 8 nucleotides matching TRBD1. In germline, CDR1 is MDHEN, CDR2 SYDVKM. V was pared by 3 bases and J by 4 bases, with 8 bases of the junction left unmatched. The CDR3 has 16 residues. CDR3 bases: TGTGCCAGCAGTTTTGGCCAGGGGGCATGGGGAAACACCATATATTTT. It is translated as CASSFGQGAWGNTIYF.

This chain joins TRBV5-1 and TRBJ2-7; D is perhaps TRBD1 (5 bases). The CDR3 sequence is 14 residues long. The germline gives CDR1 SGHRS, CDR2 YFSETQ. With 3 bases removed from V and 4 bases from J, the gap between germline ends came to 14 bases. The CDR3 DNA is TGCGCCAGCAGCTCAGGGAACGTTTTGTACGAGCAGTACTTC. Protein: CASSSGNVLYEQYF.